The present entry profiles one T cell receptor beta chain with its context. The target of this receptor is not known. No base-level quality is on record; no much larger clone is a single base apart. To prepare the library, the immunoSEQ multiplex PCR assay was applied. TCRdb's version of the immuneACCESS table is confined to in-frame rearrangements and falls short of the full clone set. An unresolved V gene accounts for under half of the shortfall where checked; the remainder is of unknown origin. A total of about 21,000 clones appear in this sample, about 88% of them only once. Around 7.5% of the sample is in the top ten clones. CDR3 length: 15 amino acids, cysteine to phenylalanine. Only the CDR3 region is kept as DNA, spanning 45 bases read in frame from base 1. The sample originates from a study of T cell changes during pregnancy in multiple sclerosis (dated by TCRdb to between 2018 and 2020). As for the study more broadly: In women with multiple sclerosis, the researchers looked at how the T cell repertoire shifted as pregnancy progressed.

Here the sequenced sample was CD8+ T cells from peripheral blood mononuclear cells, taken in the second trimester of pregnancy. This clonotype originated in a female donor in good health, enrolled as a control in a pregnancy study. Recombination connected TRBV21-1 to TRBJ2-1; the tabulated D call, TRBD2, remains unverified against the DNA. TRBV21-1 is a pseudogene. The DNA sequence is TGTGCCAGCTCCTATCGGGAGGGCCGGTGGAATGAGCAGTTCTTC. This is translated as CASSYREGRWNEQFF.